What follows is one T cell receptor (beta chain) and its context. Other DNA sequences within the sample encode an identical CDR3. This record comes from a study of blood T cell repertoires in COVID-19. Study-level information: Acute and convalescent COVID-19 samples came from the United States, Italy and Spain.

Source study methods: The assay estimated nucleated cells by amplifying reference gene primers. Here immunoSEQ multiplex PCR was the method, and the copy in TCRdb shows in-frame clones only, minus some. The V and J calls and the clone size are those of that table, but D and trimming were determined from the DNA. Of roughly 200,000 clones in the sample, roughly 76% are singletons; the top ten hold around 8.9%. The CDR3 runs to 14 residues. CDR1 is SGHRS and CDR2 is YFSETQ in the germline V gene. Trimming took 4 bases from V and 2 from J, leaving 12 bases between them. The clonotype comes from a woman between 50 and 59 years old with active or convalescent COVID-19. Material: peripheral blood. The chain combines TRBV5-1 with TRBJ1-1; unclear D gene. CDR3 region: CASSLAPGNTEAFF. CDR3 bases: TGCGCCAGCAGCCTGGCCCCGGGAAACACTGAAGCTTTCTTT. The complete variable domain, with remaining parts taken from reference TRBV5-1 and TRBJ1-1, reads KAGVTQTPRYLIKTRGQQVTLSCSPISGHRSVSWYQQTPGQGLQFLFEYFSETQRNKGNFPGRFSGRQFSNSRSEMNVSTLELGDSALYLCASSLAPGNTEAFFGQGTRLTVV.